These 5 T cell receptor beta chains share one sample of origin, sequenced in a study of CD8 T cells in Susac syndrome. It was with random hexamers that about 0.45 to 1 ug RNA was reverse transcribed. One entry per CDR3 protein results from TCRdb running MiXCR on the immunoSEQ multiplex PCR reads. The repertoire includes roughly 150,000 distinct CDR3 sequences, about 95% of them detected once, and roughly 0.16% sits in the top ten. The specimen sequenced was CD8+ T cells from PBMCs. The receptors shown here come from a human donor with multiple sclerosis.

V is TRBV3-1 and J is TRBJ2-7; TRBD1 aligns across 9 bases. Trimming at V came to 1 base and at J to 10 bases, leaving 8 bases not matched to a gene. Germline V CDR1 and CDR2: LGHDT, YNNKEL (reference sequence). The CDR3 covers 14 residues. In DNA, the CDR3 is TGTGCCAGCAGCCAAGGCAACAGGGGGCGCGAACAGTACTTC. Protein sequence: CASSQGNRGREQYF.

The CDR3 sequence: CAWRQKARDTGELFF. CDR3 DNA sequence: TGTGCCTGGAGACAAAAAGCTAGGGACACCGGGGAGCTGTTTTTT. This chain connects TRBV30 to TRBJ2-2; D is unclear. Trimming removed 3 bases at V and 3 bases at J, with 14 bases between. Germline V gives CDR1 GTSNPN, CDR2 SVGIG (reference sequence). The CDR3 extends over 15 amino acids.

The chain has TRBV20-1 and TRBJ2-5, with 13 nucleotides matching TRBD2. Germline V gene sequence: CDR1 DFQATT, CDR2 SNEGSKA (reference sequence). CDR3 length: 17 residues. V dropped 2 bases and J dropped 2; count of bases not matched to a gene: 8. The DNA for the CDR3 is TGCAGTGCTAGACCCGGGACTAGCGGGGCCCATCAAGAGACCCAGTACTTC. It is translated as CSARPGTSGAHQETQYF.

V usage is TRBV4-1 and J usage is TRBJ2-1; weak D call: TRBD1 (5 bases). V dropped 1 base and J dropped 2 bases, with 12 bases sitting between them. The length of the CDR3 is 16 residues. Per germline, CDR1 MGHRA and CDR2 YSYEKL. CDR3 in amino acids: CASSQVPGPPYNEQFF. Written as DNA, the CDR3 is TGCGCCAGCAGCCAAGTACCAGGGCCTCCCTACAATGAGCAGTTCTTC.

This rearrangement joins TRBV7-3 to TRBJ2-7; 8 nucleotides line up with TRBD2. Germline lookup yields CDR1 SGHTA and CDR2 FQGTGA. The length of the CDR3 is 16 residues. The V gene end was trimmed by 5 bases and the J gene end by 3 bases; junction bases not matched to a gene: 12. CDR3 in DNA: TGTGCCAGCAGCCTCAGCGGGGGCGGGATGTACTACGAGCAGTACTTC. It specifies CASSLSGGGMYYEQYF.